The source of this T cell receptor beta chain is a study of identical twins. Study conclusions and caveats: Abundant beta clonotypes from cord blood had fewer insertions, unlike memory repertoires, which showed none.

Germline V gene sequence: CDR1 DFQATT, CDR2 SNEGSKA (reference sequence). The junction had 6 bases not matched to a gene; V was cut back by 5 bases and J by 1 base. The CDR3 has 14 amino acids. Everyone who gave samples was a healthy Caucasian. MiXCR, run by TCRdb on the 5' RACE reads, gives a single entry per CDR3 protein. The data hold more than 1.5 million distinct CDR3 sequences, with roughly 35% observed a single time. Concerning this clonotype itself: The antigen is undetermined.

The chain joins TRBV20-1 to TRBJ2-7; TRBD2 aligns across 9 bases. The receptor's source is a newborn girl in good health. Specimen: cord blood. The CDR3 DNA reads as TGCAGTGCTCAAGGGCTAGCGGGGTCCTACGAGCAGTACTTC. Its protein product is CSAQGLAGSYEQYF.